Listed below are T cell receptor beta chains from one sample, sequenced in a study of blood T cell repertoires in COVID-19. The method was immunoSEQ multiplex PCR; TCRdb's version includes in-frame clones alone and lacks a portion of them. The sample has some 38,000 clones, nearly 90% seen once. The source material was peripheral blood. These receptors all come from a man aged 60-69 years with active or convalescent COVID-19. Each CDR3 is given with its conserved first and last residue. A D gene is named only where the DNA matches it firmly. Some rows have no size entry. The others give once, few or many, or a class for an expanded clone.

v_gene: TRBV6-6; j_gene: TRBJ1-1; abundance: few; d_gene: NA; CDR3aa: CASSYTGVEGAFF; CDR3nt: TGTGCCAGCAGTTATACTGGAGTGGAGGGTGCTTTCTTT
v_gene: TRBV27; j_gene: TRBJ1-2; abundance: NA; d_gene: TRBD1; CDR3aa: CASKSADRVTGYTF; CDR3nt: TGTGCCAGCAAGTCTGCGGACAGGGTCACCGGCTACACCTTC
v_gene: TRBV7-9; j_gene: TRBJ1-2; abundance: NA; d_gene: TRBD1; CDR3aa: CASSFDRGSYTF; CDR3nt: TGTGCCAGCAGCTTTGACAGGGGGAGCTACACCTTC
v_gene: TRBV30; j_gene: TRBJ2-7; abundance: NA; d_gene: NA; CDR3aa: CAWSVGPGEQYF; CDR3nt: TGTGCCTGGAGTGTAGGTCCGGGGGAGCAGTACTTC
v_gene: TRBV19; j_gene: TRBJ2-7; abundance: once; d_gene: TRBD2; CDR3aa: CASPARGGGGRGYEQYF; CDR3nt: TGTGCCAGCCCCGCGCGGGGGGGTGGCGGGAGAGGCTACGAGCAGTACTTC
v_gene: TRBV24-1; j_gene: TRBJ2-2; abundance: NA; d_gene: NA; CDR3aa: CATSDLQGVGNTGELFF; CDR3nt: TGTGCCACCAGTGATTTGCAAGGGGTAGGGAACACCGGGGAGCTGTTTTTT
v_gene: TRBV2; j_gene: TRBJ1-1; abundance: NA; d_gene: TRBD1; CDR3aa: CASTGDRGRDTEAFF; CDR3nt: TGTGCCAGCACCGGGGACAGGGGGCGCGACACTGAAGCTTTCTTT
v_gene: TRBV5-4; j_gene: TRBJ2-5; abundance: NA; d_gene: TRBD2; CDR3aa: CASRLAGRETQYF; CDR3nt: TGTGCCAGCAGACTAGCGGGTAGAGAGACCCAGTACTTC
v_gene: TRBV3-1/TRBV3-2; j_gene: TRBJ2-7; abundance: NA; d_gene: TRBD2; CDR3aa: CASSGWTSGTYEQYF; CDR3nt: TGTGCCAGCAGCGGCTGGACTAGCGGGACCTACGAGCAGTACTTC
v_gene: TRBV15; j_gene: TRBJ2-7; abundance: NA; d_gene: NA; CDR3aa: CATSREGGKAGTPREQYF; CDR3nt: TGTGCCACCAGCAGAGAAGGGGGGAAAGCGGGGACACCGCGCGAGCAGTACTTC
v_gene: TRBV6-5; j_gene: TRBJ2-7; abundance: NA; d_gene: TRBD2; CDR3aa: CASTASGTSYEQYF; CDR3nt: TGTGCCAGCACCGCTAGCGGGACCTCCTACGAGCAGTACTTC
v_gene: TRBV18; j_gene: TRBJ2-3; abundance: once; d_gene: TRBD2; CDR3aa: CASSPYYSGGVTDTQYF; CDR3nt: TGTGCCAGCTCACCATACTACTCGGGAGGGGTTACAGATACGCAGTATTTT
v_gene: TRBV4-2; j_gene: TRBJ2-1; abundance: once; d_gene: NA; CDR3aa: CASSQEILEKSRNEQFF; CDR3nt: TGTGCCAGCAGCCAAGAGATCCTAGAAAAAAGTAGGAATGAGCAGTTCTTC
v_gene: TRBV11-2; j_gene: TRBJ2-7; abundance: NA; d_gene: TRBD1; CDR3aa: CASSLIEDRDYEQYF; CDR3nt: TGTGCCAGCAGCTTAATTGAGGACAGGGACTACGAGCAGTACTTC
v_gene: TRBV3-1/TRBV3-2; j_gene: TRBJ2-3; abundance: few; d_gene: TRBD2; CDR3aa: CASSQTSGRALGTDTQYF; CDR3nt: TGTGCCAGCAGCCAGACTAGCGGGAGGGCCCTAGGAACAGATACGCAGTATTTT
v_gene: TRBV2; j_gene: TRBJ1-2; abundance: NA; d_gene: NA; CDR3aa: CASSVGPEGGYTF; CDR3nt: TGTGCCAGCAGTGTCGGGCCCGAGGGCGGCTACACCTTC
v_gene: TRBV6-5; j_gene: TRBJ1-2; abundance: NA; d_gene: TRBD1; CDR3aa: CASSPDRGLSGYTF; CDR3nt: TGTGCCAGCAGTCCCGACAGGGGGTTGTCTGGCTACACCTTC
v_gene: TRBV19; j_gene: TRBJ1-5; abundance: NA; d_gene: NA; CDR3aa: CASMGDSNQPQHF; CDR3nt: TGTGCCAGTATGGGAGATAGCAATCAGCCCCAGCATTTT
v_gene: TRBV19; j_gene: TRBJ1-3; abundance: NA; d_gene: TRBD1; CDR3aa: CASSPGGTGGHSGNTIYF; CDR3nt: TGTGCCAGTAGTCCCGGCGGGACAGGGGGCCACTCTGGAAACACCATATATTTT
v_gene: TRBV7-9; j_gene: TRBJ2-5; abundance: once; d_gene: TRBD2; CDR3aa: CASGPLQWTSMETQYF; CDR3nt: TGTGCCAGCGGACCCCTTCAATGGACTAGCATGGAGACCCAGTACTTC
v_gene: TRBV10-1; j_gene: TRBJ2-3; abundance: NA; d_gene: NA; CDR3aa: CASSEVSGTDTQYF; CDR3nt: TGCGCCAGCAGTGAGGTCTCAGGCACAGATACGCAGTATTTT
v_gene: TRBV28; j_gene: TRBJ2-2; abundance: once; d_gene: TRBD1; CDR3aa: CASSLTGGTGELFF; CDR3nt: TGTGCCAGCAGTTTGACAGGGGGGACCGGGGAGCTGTTTTTT
v_gene: TRBV2; j_gene: TRBJ1-2; abundance: once; d_gene: TRBD1; CDR3aa: CASSGTGQGSRGYTF; CDR3nt: TGTGCCAGCAGCGGCACCGGACAGGGGTCCCGTGGCTACACCTTC
v_gene: TRBV28; j_gene: TRBJ2-7; abundance: NA; d_gene: TRBD2; CDR3aa: CASSLFSGTTPYEQYF; CDR3nt: TGTGCCAGCAGTTTATTCTCCGGGACTACTCCGTACGAGCAGTACTTC
v_gene: TRBV7-3; j_gene: TRBJ2-2; abundance: NA; d_gene: NA; CDR3aa: CASSPGQGNTGELFF; CDR3nt: TGTGCCAGCAGCCCCGGTCAGGGGAACACCGGGGAGCTGTTTTTT
v_gene: TRBV10-3; j_gene: TRBJ2-3; abundance: NA; d_gene: TRBD1; CDR3aa: CAISEGDRVGTDTQYF; CDR3nt: TGTGCCATCAGTGAGGGGGACAGGGTCGGCACAGATACGCAGTATTTT
v_gene: TRBV2; j_gene: TRBJ2-1; abundance: NA; d_gene: TRBD2; CDR3aa: CASRGLAGGQEQFF; CDR3nt: TGTGCCAGCAGGGGACTAGCGGGAGGACAGGAGCAGTTCTTC
v_gene: TRBV10-1; j_gene: TRBJ2-1; abundance: NA; d_gene: TRBD1; CDR3aa: CASSPRDRVHNEQFF; CDR3nt: TGCGCCAGCAGCCCCCGGGACAGGGTCCACAATGAGCAGTTCTTC
v_gene: TRBV7-2; j_gene: TRBJ2-3; abundance: NA; d_gene: TRBD2; CDR3aa: CASSLDGLAGVGSTDTQYF; CDR3nt: TGTGCCAGCAGCTTAGACGGCCTAGCGGGAGTGGGGTCCACAGATACGCAGTATTTT
v_gene: TRBV13; j_gene: TRBJ2-1; abundance: medium-sized; d_gene: NA; CDR3aa: CASSPDMGDSGHNEQFF; CDR3nt: TGTGCCAGCAGCCCTGATATGGGAGATTCTGGGCACAATGAGCAGTTCTTC
v_gene: TRBV18; j_gene: TRBJ2-2; abundance: once; d_gene: NA; CDR3aa: CASSPSVSRADTGELFF; CDR3nt: TGTGCCAGCTCACCATCGGTGTCCAGGGCGGACACCGGGGAGCTGTTTTTT
v_gene: TRBV5-1; j_gene: TRBJ2-7; abundance: NA; d_gene: NA; CDR3aa: CASSFGQSTNEQYF; CDR3nt: TGCGCCAGCAGCTTTGGACAGTCCACGAACGAGCAGTACTTC
v_gene: TRBV7-9; j_gene: TRBJ2-2; abundance: NA; d_gene: NA; CDR3aa: CASSLFGRGNTGELFF; CDR3nt: TGTGCCAGCAGCTTATTCGGGCGGGGGAACACCGGGGAGCTGTTTTTT
v_gene: TRBV7-9; j_gene: TRBJ2-7; abundance: NA; d_gene: TRBD2; CDR3aa: CASSYGLAYEQYF; CDR3nt: TGTGCCAGCAGCTACGGACTAGCCTACGAGCAGTACTTC
v_gene: TRBV30; j_gene: TRBJ1-3; abundance: once; d_gene: TRBD1; CDR3aa: CAWRTGGAGNTIYF; CDR3nt: TGTGCCTGGAGAACAGGGGGGGCTGGAAACACCATATATTTT
v_gene: TRBV6-6; j_gene: TRBJ2-7; abundance: NA; d_gene: NA; CDR3aa: CASSFTGNSAEQYF; CDR3nt: TGTGCCAGCAGTTTCACAGGGAATTCGGCCGAGCAGTACTTC
v_gene: TRBV7-2; j_gene: TRBJ2-1; abundance: NA; d_gene: NA; CDR3aa: CASSLVSSYNEQFF; CDR3nt: TGTGCCAGCAGCTTGGTTTCCAGTTACAATGAGCAGTTCTTC
v_gene: TRBV30; j_gene: TRBJ1-1; abundance: NA; d_gene: NA; CDR3aa: CAWEGSTEAFF; CDR3nt: TGTGCCTGGGAGGGGTCCACTGAAGCTTTCTTT
v_gene: TRBV2; j_gene: TRBJ2-7; abundance: NA; d_gene: NA; CDR3aa: CASQGYSEGEQYF; CDR3nt: TGTGCCAGCCAGGGTTATTCGGAGGGCGAGCAGTACTTC
v_gene: TRBV30; j_gene: TRBJ1-2; abundance: NA; d_gene: TRBD1; CDR3aa: CAWREQGAQYGYTF; CDR3nt: TGTGCCTGGAGGGAACAGGGGGCGCAGTATGGCTACACCTTC